This TCR beta chain was profiled in a study of Tregs in tolerant kidney transplant recipients. The data were produced by immunoSEQ multiplex PCR, yet TCRdb's version contains in-frame clones alone and is incomplete. Of under 300,000 clones in the sample, 84% were seen once. Trimming removed 4 bases at V and 4 bases at J, with 15 bases between. CDR1 is SGHDT and CDR2 is YYEEEE in the germline V gene. The CDR3 spans 14 residues. The source is a human donor in good health. V and J are TRBV5-6 and TRBJ2-7; D might be TRBD2 (5 bases). The sample was CD4+ T cells from blood. The CDR3: CASSGKGRTYEQYF. In DNA, the CDR3 is TGTGCCAGCAGCGGGAAAGGGAGAACATACGAGCAGTACTTC. Using reference TRBV5-6 and TRBJ2-7 for the parts outside the CDR3, the full variable domain is DAGVTQSPTHLIKTRGQQVTLRCSPKSGHDTVSWYQQALGQGPQFIFQYYEEEERQRGNFPDRFSGHQFPNYSSELNVNALLLGDSALYLCASSGKGRTYEQYFGPGTRLTVT.